This T cell receptor (beta chain) was sequenced during a study of T cells after yellow fever vaccination. General study results and limits: Clonotypes appearing in both CD4 and CD8 compartments existed, and their share was small.

In this sample, this clonotype turned up many times. Its antigen is not identified. Trimming removed 0 bases at V and 2 bases at J, with 10 bases between. The CDR3 contains 14 residues. Germline loops: CDR1 SQVTM, CDR2 ANQGSEA. Generation of TCR cDNA used 5'RACE template switching (which added a universal primer site and UMIs). TCRdb passed the 5' RACE reads through MiXCR, listing each CDR3 protein once. The repertoire holds some 250,000 distinct CDR3 sequences, 3.6% seen once, with about 20% in the top ten. The clonotype originates from a man aged 18 to 29 who received the YFV17D yellow fever vaccine. V and J are TRBV29-1 and TRBJ1-2; tentative D call: TRBD1 (6 bases). The sequencing here drew on PBMCs, taken 15 days after the yellow fever booster vaccination. The CDR3 DNA sequence: TGCAGCGTTGAAGATCATAGGGGGAACTATGGCTACACCTTC. This encodes CSVEDHRGNYGYTF.